Below, 6 T cell receptor beta chains from the same sample are listed, as sequenced in a study of shared clonotypes between healthy human individuals. Some clones are missing from TCRdb's copy, which holds only in-frame ones; the method was immunoSEQ multiplex PCR. The sample carries around 2,100,000 clones, approximately 95% recorded once. Naive CD8 populations comprised CD45RO-negative cells positively selected for CCR7, excluding terminally differentiated effector memory CD45RA+ cells. Sequencing was done on a sample of naive CD8+ T cells sorted from blood. Every receptor here comes from a young man in good health.

The chain has TRBV5-1 and TRBJ1-4; 9 nucleotides align to TRBD1. CDR1 and CDR2 from the germline V gene are SGHRS and YFSETQ. CDR3 size: 14 residues. V lost 4 bases, J lost 7 bases, and 5 bases stayed unmatched. The CDR3 region is CASSQLDRGEKLFF. Written as DNA, the CDR3 is TGCGCCAGCAGCCAGCTGGACAGGGGTGAAAAACTGTTTTTT.

The rearrangement joins TRBV10-1 to TRBJ1-2, with D uncertain. Between the trimmed V and J ends, which lost 5 bases and 2 bases, there was a span of 9 bases. The CDR3 consists of 13 residues. Per the germline V gene, CDR1 is WNHNN and CDR2 is SYGVQD (reference sequence). In DNA, the CDR3 is TGCGCCAGCAGTCCGATGGGGAACTATGGCTACACCTTC. As protein: CASSPMGNYGYTF.

The rearrangement uses TRBV2 and TRBJ1-1, with D uncertain. Germline CDR1 SNHLY, CDR2 FYNNEI. This CDR3 region has 12 residues. The V and J ends lost 6 bases and 3 bases respectively, with 8 bases between them. CDR3 residues: CASRNGDTEAFF. CDR3 sequence (DNA): TGTGCCAGCAGGAACGGGGACACTGAAGCTTTCTTT.

The V call is TRBV27, the J call TRBJ2-2, with 9 nucleotides matching TRBD1. J was trimmed by 5 bases and V by 7 bases; bases with no gene match: 8. This CDR3 spans 15 amino acids. Germline V CDR1 and CDR2: MNHEY, SMNVEV (reference sequence). The CDR3 DNA reads as TGTGCCAGCACTTCCGGGACAGGGTGGACCGGGGAGCTGTTTTTT. Amino acids: CASTSGTGWTGELFF.

The chain couples TRBV15 to TRBJ2-5; D might be TRBD1 or TRBD2, each matching 7 bases. V was cut by 0 bases and J by 1 base, with 15 bases left in between. Germline values: CDR1 LNHNV, CDR2 YYDKDF (reference sequence). The CDR3 runs to 17 residues. The CDR3 region is CATSRDQGEGSQETQYF. The DNA of the CDR3 is TGTGCCACCAGCAGAGATCAGGGGGAGGGCTCCCAAGAGACCCAGTACTTC.

The chain links TRBV10-2 to TRBJ1-2; no clear D gene. This CDR3 comprises 15 residues. Per the germline V gene, CDR1 is WSHSY and CDR2 is SAAADI. Trimming removed 4 bases from V and 4 bases from J, with 16 bases in between. The DNA of the CDR3 is TGCGCCAGCAGTGTACTGACGGGAGCTACCTATGGCTACACCTTC. Translating gives CASSVLTGATYGYTF.